The 32 T cell receptor beta chains listed next were all sequenced from one sample in a study of CD8 T cells in ankylosing spondylitis. TCRdb itself ran the 5' RACE reads through MiXCR, one entry per CDR3 protein. The sample lists some 300,000 distinct CDR3 sequences, more than 20% occurring once. The sample was blood, either unsorted or a sorted T cell fraction (not recorded which). The receptor set was obtained from a female donor with ankylosing spondylitis or in good health (not recorded which).

This clonotype was found a few times. The V and J genes are TRBV4-3 and TRBJ2-1, with TRBD2 as a possible D gene (5 bases). Trimming stripped 6 bases from V and 8 bases from J, with 14 bases between. Germline V lookup: CDR1 LGHNA, CDR2 YSLEER. CDR3 size: 13 residues. The CDR3 DNA is TGCGCCAGCAGGGAGTCGGGGAGCTATGAGCAGTTCTTC. This encodes CASRESGSYEQFF.

This clonotype has only a few counts. The chain joins TRBV19 to TRBJ2-2; 9 bases are shared with TRBD1. Germline CDR1 is LNHDA and CDR2 is SQIVND (reference sequence). The CDR3 length is 16 residues. J was trimmed by 3 bases and V by 7 bases; bases with no gene match: 9. In DNA form, the CDR3 reads TGTGCCAGTACCACAGGGGGCAGAGGGGACACCGGGGAGCTGTTTTTT. Its translation is CASTTGGRGDTGELFF.

This clonotype was picked up a small number of times. CDR3 in amino acids: CASSRIGGQALGTTYTGELFF. The CDR3 DNA sequence: TGTGCCAGCAGTCGAATAGGCGGACAGGCCCTTGGGACTACGTACACCGGGGAGCTGTTTTTT. V gene TRBV6-1 combines with J gene TRBJ2-2; TRBD1 or TRBD2 may be the D gene (7 bases each). The V and J ends lost 5 bases and 3 bases respectively, with 31 bases between them. This CDR3 spans 21 amino acids. Germline V gene data show CDR1 as MNHNS and CDR2 as SASEGT.

The chain has TRBV5-4 and TRBJ1-1; no definite D call. CDR1 is SGHNT and CDR2 is YYREEE in the germline V gene (reference sequence). This CDR3 region has 15 residues. The V end was cut by 3 bases, the J end by 8 bases, with 20 bases between. CDR3 in DNA: TGTGCCAGCAGCTCCCGTCGAGGGTCCGCAATAGAAGCTTTCTTT. Translation gives CASSSRRGSAIEAFF. The entire variable domain, with the rest obtained from reference TRBV5-4 and TRBJ1-1, is as follows: ETGVTQSPTHLIKTRGQQVTLRCSSQSGHNTVSWYQQALGQGPQFIFQYYREEENGRGNFPPRFSGLQFPNYSSELNVNALELDDSALYLCASSSRRGSAIEAFFGQGTRLTVV.

The rearrangement joins TRBV7-2 to TRBJ1-5; no reliable D call. This CDR3 is 14 amino acids long. Deletions cut 2 bases from V and 1 base from J, with 6 bases between. CDR1 is SGHTA, CDR2 FQGNSA, per germline. The CDR3 nucleotides read TGTGCCAGCAGCTTATTCCCCAGCAATCAGCCCCAGCATTTT. Translation: CASSLFPSNQPQHF.

This clonotype was seen only a few times. This chain connects TRBV4-3 to TRBJ2-1; 11 bases align to TRBD2. The length of the CDR3 is 17 residues. Germline CDR1 and CDR2: LGHNA and YSLEER. The V and J ends lost 1 base and 6 bases, in that order; junction bases with no gene match: 8. The CDR3 sequence is CASSQGVSGRALNEQFF. In nucleotides, the CDR3 is TGCGCCAGCAGCCAAGGAGTTAGCGGGAGGGCCCTCAATGAGCAGTTCTTC.

This clonotype was observed a handful of times. The CDR3 is CASSGGGGWTDTQYF. In DNA, the CDR3 is TGTGCCAGCAGCGGCGGCGGGGGGTGGACAGATACGCAGTATTTT. The rearrangement joins TRBV7-6 to TRBJ2-3, with 8 nucleotides matching TRBD2. CDR1 SGHVS and CDR2 FNYEAQ come from the germline V gene. The V gene end was trimmed by 5 bases and the J gene end by 3 bases; junction bases not matched to a gene: 7. CDR3 size: 15 residues.

There are a few counts of this clonotype. The chain links TRBV20-1 to TRBJ2-5; TRBD2 aligns across 10 bases. The CDR3 extends over 13 amino acids. Looked up from germline, CDR1 is DFQATT and CDR2 is SNEGSKA (reference sequence). V was clipped by 5 bases and J by 5 bases; unmatched bases: 5. The CDR3 DNA reads TGCAGTGCTGAGCGGGAGGGCCCCGAGACCCAGTACTTC. It encodes CSAEREGPETQYF.

The chain recombines TRBV29-1 with TRBJ2-7; 9 positions agree with TRBD2. CDR3 length equals 14 residues. Germline V gene sequence: CDR1 SQVTM, CDR2 ANQGSEA. V dropped 3 bases and J dropped 7; count of bases not matched to a gene: 10. The CDR3: CSVESGTSHSEQYF. The DNA of the CDR3 is TGCAGCGTTGAGTCCGGGACTAGCCATTCAGAGCAGTACTTC.

This clonotype was observed a few times. This chain connects TRBV7-2 to TRBJ2-2; TRBD2 matches at 10 bases. The CDR3 is 16 amino acids. Unmatched junction bases numbered 6, after V lost 5 bases and J lost 3 bases. Germline CDR1 SGHTA, CDR2 FQGNSA. The CDR3 loop is CASSPRTSGDTGELFF. In DNA form, the CDR3 reads TGTGCCAGCAGCCCTCGGACTAGCGGAGACACCGGGGAGCTGTTTTTT.

Many counts were recorded for this clonotype. The chain has TRBV29-1 and TRBJ2-3, with 8 bases identical to TRBD1. The ends lost 6 bases at V and 5 bases at J; junction bases unmatched: 7. CDR1 and CDR2 (germline): SQVTM, ANQGSEA. This CDR3 has 13 amino acids. CDR3 sequence: CSVEQGVEDTQYF. The DNA of the CDR3 is TGCAGCGTGGAACAGGGGGTGGAAGATACGCAGTATTTT.

In its sample, this clonotype was seen a few times. The chain has TRBV6-5 and TRBJ2-1; the D is unclear. CDR3 size: 11 residues. V shed 10 bases and J shed 4 bases, with 8 bases lying between them. Germline V gives CDR1 MNHEY, CDR2 SVGAGI. CDR3 region: CATLSYNEQFF. CDR3 in DNA: TGTGCCACCCTAAGTTACAATGAGCAGTTCTTC.

The chain links TRBV19 to TRBJ2-1; 10 bases line up with TRBD2. J gave up 2 bases and V 4 bases, and 2 bases lay outside the gene matches. Germline V gene sequence: CDR1 LNHDA, CDR2 SQIVND (reference sequence). The CDR3 has 15 residues. CDR3 loop: CASSRGTSAYNEQFF. CDR3 bases: TGTGCCAGTAGTAGGGGGACTAGCGCCTACAATGAGCAGTTCTTC.

V usage is TRBV15 and J usage is TRBJ2-1; unclear D gene. CDR1 LNHNV and CDR2 YYDKDF come from the germline V gene (reference sequence). The V and J ends lost 0 bases and 3 bases respectively, with 12 bases between them. The CDR3 is 16 residues long. In nucleotides, the CDR3 is TGTGCCACCAGCAGAGAAGGCCCAACAGACTACAATGAGCAGTTCTTC. Its translation is CATSREGPTDYNEQFF.

This chain joins TRBV7-2 and TRBJ2-1, with a tentative D call TRBD2 (6 bases). There are 15 residues in the CDR3. V shed 6 bases and J shed 1 base, with 13 bases lying between them. CDR1 is SGHTA, CDR2 FQGNSA, per germline. For the CDR3, the DNA is TGTGCCAGCAGTAGGTCGGGAGTTTCCTACAATGAGCAGTTCTTC. Protein sequence: CASSRSGVSYNEQFF.

The chain joins TRBV30 to TRBJ1-2; D is undetermined. Germline CDR1 and CDR2: GTSNPN and SVGIG (reference sequence). The CDR3 spans 9 residues. The CDR3 sequence is CSCNYGYTF. DNA of the CDR3: TGTTCTTGCAACTATGGCTACACCTTC. Looking up the rest from reference TRBV30 and TRBJ1-2 gives the full variable domain: SQTIHQWPATLVQPVGSPLSLECTVEGTSNPNLYWYRQAAGRGLQLLFYSVGIGQISSEVPQNLSASRPQDRQFILSSKKLLLSDSGFYLCSCNYGYTFGSGTRLTVV.

This clonotype has only a few counts. The rearrangement uses TRBV20-1 and TRBJ2-3; D is ambiguous. The CDR3 consists of 15 residues. V lost 6 bases to trimming and J lost 0 bases, with 16 bases between them. The germline V gene encodes CDR1 DFQATT and CDR2 SNEGSKA (reference sequence). In nucleotides, the CDR3 is TGCAGTGCACAGAGCGCTGTATCTAGCACAGATACGCAGTATTTT. Protein: CSAQSAVSSTDTQYF.

V usage is TRBV20-1 and J usage is TRBJ1-2, with D maybe TRBD1 (5 bases). Per the germline V gene, CDR1 is DFQATT and CDR2 is SNEGSKA (reference sequence). Trimming pared 7 bases from V and 14 bases from J, leaving 23 bases between. The CDR3 runs to 12 residues. Here the CDR3 reads CSVLRDSGMGTF. As DNA, the CDR3 is TGCAGTGTATTGCGGGACTCCGGGATGGGAACCTTC.

This clonotype was counted many times. The CDR3 sequence is CASRSTGFGESPLHF. DNA for the CDR3: TGTGCCAGCAGATCAACAGGGTTCGGGGAGTCACCCCTCCACTTT. The rearrangement links TRBV28 to TRBJ1-6, with D maybe TRBD1 (6 bases). CDR3 length: 15 residues. In germline, CDR1 is MDHEN, CDR2 SYDVKM. Deletions cut 6 bases from V and 10 bases from J, with 19 bases between.

This clonotype was found many times. V is TRBV20-1 and J is TRBJ2-7; 10 nucleotides agree with TRBD2. The germline gives CDR1 DFQATT, CDR2 SNEGSKA (reference sequence). Trimming removed 6 bases from V and 2 bases from J; junction bases left unmatched: 4. The CDR3 extends over 13 amino acids. The chain's CDR3 is CSATSGTTYEQYF. The CDR3 region has the DNA TGCAGTGCCACTAGCGGGACCACCTACGAGCAGTACTTC.

The chain carries TRBV11-2 and TRBJ1-2, with no clear D. In germline, CDR1 is SGHAT, CDR2 FQNNGV. The ends were cut back, 3 bases at V and 0 bases at J, with 14 bases in the middle. The CDR3 length is 16 residues. The CDR3 DNA is TGTGCCAGCAGCTTGGAGATCGATAGACCTAACTATGGCTACACCTTC. Translation gives CASSLEIDRPNYGYTF.

The chain joins TRBV20-1 to TRBJ2-2, with 8 bases fitting TRBD2. The CDR3 spans 16 residues. CDR1 is DFQATT and CDR2 is SNEGSKA in the germline V gene (reference sequence). V was clipped by 0 bases and J by 1 base; unmatched bases: 4. The CDR3 DNA reads as TGCAGTGCTAGAGATGGTAGCGGGGTGAACACCGGGGAGCTGTTTTTT. As protein: CSARDGSGVNTGELFF.

J is TRBJ2-3 and V is TRBV29-1, with 8 bases aligning to TRBD1. Trimming cost V 6 bases and J 8 bases; bases outside gene matches: 10. Per the germline V gene, CDR1 is SQVTM and CDR2 is ANQGSEA. There are 13 residues in the CDR3. The CDR3 loop is CSVLDRAQGTQYF. The CDR3 DNA is TGCAGCGTACTGGACAGGGCGCAGGGTACGCAGTATTTT.

This clonotype was observed a handful of times. The chain combines TRBV27 with TRBJ1-1; D may be TRBD1 (6 bases). The CDR3 contains 15 residues. With 8 bases removed from V and 6 bases from J, the gap between germline ends came to 22 bases. Germline assignment: CDR1 MNHEY and CDR2 SMNVEV (reference sequence). CDR3 residues: CASGGPVRRFAEAFF. The CDR3 DNA is TGTGCCAGCGGGGGCCCGGTACGACGGTTCGCTGAAGCTTTCTTT.

This clonotype was observed a few times. The rearrangement joins TRBV6-1 to TRBJ2-2; D uncertain. This CDR3 contains 15 residues. CDR1 is MNHNS and CDR2 is SASEGT in the germline V gene. V lost 8 bases and J lost 4, with 17 bases in between. CDR3 DNA sequence: TGTGCCAGCGGAGAAGGGTCGAAGATCACCGGGGAGCTGTTTTTT. This translates into CASGEGSKITGELFF.

The chain links TRBV15 to TRBJ2-1, with TRBD2 matching over 8 bases. The CDR3 spans 15 residues. The trim removed 8 bases at V and 5 bases at J, leaving 11 bases unmatched. The germline gives CDR1 LNHNV, CDR2 YYDKDF (reference sequence). CDR3 in DNA: TGTGCCACCGCGCGAGCGGGAGCGCTGAACAATGAGCAGTTCTTC. Amino acids: CATARAGALNNEQFF.

V and J are TRBV7-9 and TRBJ2-1; TRBD1 or TRBD2 may be the D gene (5 bases each). V was trimmed by 1 base and J by 8 bases, leaving 12 bases between them. There are 14 residues in the CDR3. CDR1 is SEHNR and CDR2 is FQNEAQ in the germline V gene (reference sequence). The CDR3, as DNA: TGTGCCAGCAGCTTAGGGGGGAGAGTGCATGAGCAGTTCTTC. As protein: CASSLGGRVHEQFF.

The genes are TRBV7-3 and TRBJ2-2, with no clear D. The V and J ends lost 2 bases and 7 bases respectively, with 5 bases between them. This CDR3 is 12 amino acids long. Germline values: CDR1 SGHTA, CDR2 FQGTGA. CDR3 coding DNA: TGTGCCAGCAGCTTATCGGGCGGGGAGCTGTTTTTT. Protein: CASSLSGGELFF.

This clonotype was detected a few times. The J gene is TRBJ1-1, the V gene TRBV7-2; TRBD1 might be the D (5 bases). The ends were cut back, 5 bases at V and 0 bases at J, with 13 bases in the middle. The CDR3 length is 15 residues. In germline, CDR1 is SGHTA, CDR2 FQGNSA. The CDR3 reads CASSPRRQMNTEAFF. The DNA for the CDR3 is TGTGCCAGCAGCCCTAGGCGACAGATGAACACTGAAGCTTTCTTT. Together with reference TRBV7-2 and TRBJ1-1, the CDR3 gives the full variable domain: GAGVSQSPSNKVTEKGKDVELRCDPISGHTALYWYRQSLGQGLEFLIYFQGNSAPDKSGLPSDRFSAERTGGSVSTLTIQRTQQEDSAVYLCASSPRRQMNTEAFFGQGTRLTVV.

V and J are TRBV20-1 and TRBJ2-1, with no clear D. The CDR3 runs 17 residues. CDR1 is DFQATT and CDR2 is SNEGSKA in the germline V gene (reference sequence). Trimming left V 6 bases short and J 6 bases short, with 27 bases between. The CDR3 is CSAHPSDLPLVANEQFF. The CDR3 DNA follows: TGCAGTGCCCACCCGAGCGACCTCCCTTTAGTAGCCAATGAGCAGTTCTTC.

This clonotype was counted between two and nine times. The chain couples TRBV20-1 to TRBJ1-2; D unclear. Germline V gene sequence: CDR1 DFQATT, CDR2 SNEGSKA (reference sequence). The V end lost 7 bases, the J end lost 3 bases, and 9 bases lay between the germline ends. CDR3 size: 11 residues. The CDR3 coding sequence is TGCAGTGTTACCACCCACTATGGCTACACCTTC. Its protein is CSVTTHYGYTF.

This clonotype occurred a few times. This chain uses TRBV6-2 or TRBV6-3 with TRBJ2-7, with D tentatively TRBD2 (5 bases). The germline V gene encodes CDR1 MNHEY and CDR2 SVGEGT. CDR3 size: 15 residues. Trimming removed 2 bases from V and 4 bases from J, with 15 bases in between. The CDR3 DNA reads TGTGCCAGCAGTTACCTCCTGGACGGACTTTACGAGCAGTACTTC. Its protein is CASSYLLDGLYEQYF.